One and the same sample provided the 24 T cell receptor beta chains below, sequenced in a study of OX40 agonist ivuxolimab in advanced cancers. This table comes from immunoSEQ multiplex PCR, and its TCRdb copy is limited to in-frame clones, with some not included. This table holds about 34,000 clones, about 93% found once. The specimen comprised CD4+ or CD8+ T cells sorted from blood, sampled in a trial of the OX40 agonist ivuxolimab. These receptors all come from an adult with an advanced solid tumor such as melanoma, head and neck, liver or kidney cancer.

The V gene is TRBV30, the J gene TRBJ2-1; 12 positions match TRBD1. J lost 7 bases, V lost 2 bases, and 3 bases had no gene match. Germline V CDR1 and CDR2: GTSNPN, SVGIG (reference sequence). The CDR3 covers 14 residues. This CDR3 reads CAWSPGQGANEQFF. DNA of the CDR3: TGTGCCTGGAGTCCGGGACAGGGGGCAAATGAGCAGTTCTTC.

The rearrangement joins TRBV9 to TRBJ2-3; D is undetermined. Germline assignment: CDR1 SGDLS and CDR2 YYNGEE. The CDR3 sequence is 11 residues long. Between the trimmed V and J ends, which lost 7 bases and 4 bases, there was a span of 7 bases. The CDR3 spells CASPWSDTQYF. The CDR3 bases are TGTGCCAGCCCGTGGTCAGATACGCAGTATTTT.

The gene calls are TRBV5-1 and TRBJ1-1, with D possibly matching TRBD1 (5 bases). V lost 7 bases to trimming and J lost 2 bases, with 12 bases between them. Germline V gives CDR1 SGHRS, CDR2 YFSETQ. The CDR3 is 13 residues long. CDR3 in amino acids: CASAGTGNTEAFF. The DNA of the CDR3 is TGCGCCAGCGCCGGGACGGGAAACACTGAAGCTTTCTTT.

The CDR3 protein is CASSDPLKRGPQETQYF. The DNA of the CDR3 is TGTGCCAGCAGTGACCCCCTTAAGCGGGGGCCGCAAGAGACCCAGTACTTC. The chain joins TRBV6-4 to TRBJ2-5; TRBD2 matches 8 bases. CDR1 and CDR2 from the germline V gene are MRHNA and SNTAGT. The CDR3 has 17 amino acids. V dropped 2 bases and J dropped 2; count of bases not matched to a gene: 10.

The V and J genes are TRBV6-1 and TRBJ2-5; 11 bases are shared with TRBD1. The CDR3 extends over 15 amino acids. Germline V gene lookup returns CDR1 MNHNS and CDR2 SASEGT. J lost 5 bases, V lost 4 bases, and 6 bases had no gene match. CDR3 DNA: TGTGCCAGCAGTGCACCGGACAGGGGGCGGGAGACCCAGTACTTC. This encodes CASSAPDRGRETQYF.

The rearrangement links TRBV4-3 to TRBJ2-2; TRBD2 is a possible D gene (5 bases). Trimming removed 1 base at V and 5 bases at J, with 8 bases between. The CDR3 covers 14 residues. CDR1 is LGHNA and CDR2 is YSLEER in the germline V gene. The CDR3 sequence is CASSQGRGTGELFF. As DNA, the CDR3 is TGCGCCAGCAGCCAAGGCCGGGGTACCGGGGAGCTGTTTTTT.

This sequence joins TRBV7-2 and TRBJ2-1; D tentatively reads TRBD1 or TRBD2 (5 bases each). V lost 1 base to trimming and J lost 5 bases, with 9 bases between them. The germline V gene has CDR1 SGHTA and CDR2 FQGNSA. The CDR3 has 14 residues. The CDR3 reads CASSLVGRNNEQFF. The CDR3 DNA reads TGTGCCAGCAGCTTAGTGGGACGAAACAATGAGCAGTTCTTC. Full variable domain (outside the CDR3, taken from reference TRBV7-2 and TRBJ2-1): GAGVSQSPSNKVTEKGKDVELRCDPISGHTALYWYRQSLGQGLEFLIYFQGNSAPDKSGLPSDRFSAERTGGSVSTLTIQRTQQEDSAVYLCASSLVGRNNEQFFGPGTRLTVL.

The chain uses TRBV29-1 and TRBJ1-1; 8 nucleotides align to TRBD1. Germline CDR1 SQVTM, CDR2 ANQGSEA. J gave up 1 base and V 3 bases, and 4 bases lay outside the gene matches. The CDR3 is 14 amino acids. In DNA, the CDR3 is TGCAGCGTTGAGCGGACAGGGACGAACACTGAAGCTTTCTTT. Its translation: CSVERTGTNTEAFF. Supplemented by reference TRBV29-1 and TRBJ1-1, the full variable domain reads SAVISQKPSRDICQRGTSLTIQCQVDSQVTMMFWYRQQPGQSLTLIATANQGSEATYESGFVIDKFPISRPNLTFSTLTVSNMSPEDSSIYLCSVERTGTNTEAFFGQGTRLTVV.

CDR3 in DNA: TGTGCCAGCAGCGTAGGTGGGAGCGACAATGAGCAGTTCTTC. This translates into CASSVGGSDNEQFF. The rearrangement uses TRBV9 and TRBJ2-1, with a tentative D call TRBD2 (5 bases). Germline CDR1 SGDLS, CDR2 YYNGEE. V was pared by 0 bases and J by 5 bases, with 9 bases between. The CDR3 sequence is 14 residues long.

This clone occurred once. This rearrangement joins TRBV5-1 to TRBJ1-3; D not resolved. CDR3 length: 14 amino acids. Trimming stripped 0 bases from V and 1 base from J, with 5 bases between. CDR1 and CDR2 from the germline V gene are SGHRS and YFSETQ. For the CDR3, the DNA is TGCGCCAGCAGCTTGGATGTTTCTGGAAACACCATATATTTT. Encoded protein: CASSLDVSGNTIYF.

The rearrangement links TRBV7-2 to TRBJ2-7; 8 bases are a match to TRBD1. Trimming at V came to 1 base and at J to 7 bases, leaving 9 bases not matched to a gene. Germline lookup yields CDR1 SGHTA and CDR2 FQGNSA. The CDR3 has 15 amino acids. The chain's CDR3 is CASSLVFGRGQEQYF. For the CDR3, the DNA is TGTGCCAGCAGCTTAGTATTCGGCAGGGGGCAGGAGCAGTACTTC.

This clone was found once. The chain joins TRBV19 to TRBJ2-5; 14 bases are a match to TRBD2. The junction had 8 bases not matched to a gene; V was cut back by 4 bases and J by 4 bases. Germline values: CDR1 LNHDA, CDR2 SQIVND (reference sequence). The CDR3 is 17 amino acids. CDR3 DNA: TGTGCCAGTAGTACCTCACCCGGGACTAGCGGGAGAGAGACCCAGTACTTC. It specifies CASSTSPGTSGRETQYF.

The V and J genes are TRBV6-8 and TRBJ2-5; either TRBD1 or TRBD2 may supply D (6 bases each). V lost 6 bases and J lost 4, with 9 bases in between. The CDR3 runs to 12 residues. Germline CDR1 MNHGY, CDR2 SAAAGT. The CDR3 DNA is TGTGCCAGCAGATGGGGGGCAGAGACCCAGTACTTC. Translating it yields CASRWGAETQYF.

The chain recombines TRBV10-1 with TRBJ1-4; possibly TRBD1 for D (5 bases). Per the germline V gene, CDR1 is WNHNN and CDR2 is SYGVQD (reference sequence). Trimming removed 6 bases at V and 7 bases at J, with 24 bases between. This CDR3 has 17 residues. The CDR3 coding sequence is TGCGCCAGCAGGGACAAAACTACCTCCGAGGTGGTTGAAAAACTGTTTTTT. It translates to CASRDKTTSEVVEKLFF.

This chain links TRBV7-9 with TRBJ2-1; 8 nucleotides line up with TRBD2. V shed 5 bases and J 5 bases; nucleotides not matched to a gene: 11. Germline CDR1 reads SEHNR; CDR2 reads FQNEAQ (reference sequence). The length of the CDR3 is 16 residues. CDR3 protein: CASSPRGRGGDNEQFF. CDR3 in DNA: TGTGCCAGCAGCCCCCGGGGCCGGGGGGGTGACAATGAGCAGTTCTTC.

The genes are TRBV19 and TRBJ2-2; D is undetermined. CDR3 length equals 14 residues. Germline loops: CDR1 LNHDA, CDR2 SQIVND (reference sequence). V was clipped by 4 bases and J by 2 bases, with 8 bases between them. This CDR3 reads CASSNTQNTGELFF. CDR3 bases: TGTGCCAGTAGTAATACACAAAACACCGGGGAGCTGTTTTTT. The variable domain in full, with the rest retrieved from reference TRBV19 and TRBJ2-2, is DGGITQSPKYLFRKEGQNVTLSCEQNLNHDAMYWYRQDPGQGLRLIYYSQIVNDFQKGDIAEGYSVSREKKESFPLTVTSAQKNPTAFYLCASSNTQNTGELFFGEGSRLTVL.

This chain connects TRBV11-2 to TRBJ2-7; 7 nucleotides line up with TRBD2. Trimming at V came to 0 bases and at J to 5 bases, leaving 7 bases not matched to a gene. The CDR3 is 15 amino acids. CDR1 is SGHAT and CDR2 is FQNNGV in the germline V gene. The CDR3 nucleotides are TGTGCCAGCAGCTTAGATGTGGTAGCGGGCCACGAGCAGTACTTC. It encodes CASSLDVVAGHEQYF.

This clone was counted a single time. The V gene is TRBV5-5, the J gene TRBJ2-5; weak D call: TRBD1 (6 bases). V was shortened by 4 bases and J by 5 bases, with 18 bases between the two germline ends. CDR1 and CDR2 (germline): SGHKS, YYEKEE (reference sequence). This CDR3 has 15 residues. The CDR3 is CASSPEGVAWETQYF. The CDR3, as DNA: TGTGCCAGCAGCCCCGAGGGGGTTGCGTGGGAGACCCAGTACTTC.

The chain is built from TRBV19 and TRBJ1-1; 9 positions agree with TRBD1. The trim removed 5 bases at V and 4 bases at J, leaving 5 bases unmatched. The CDR3 has 14 residues. CDR1 and CDR2 from the germline V gene are LNHDA and SQIVND (reference sequence). The CDR3 sequence is CASSADRGTTEAFF. CDR3 sequence (DNA): TGTGCCAGTAGTGCTGACAGGGGGACCACTGAAGCTTTCTTT.

The V call is TRBV30, the J call TRBJ1-5; D gene uncertain. The V end was cut by 1 base, the J end by 6 bases, with 10 bases between. CDR1 is GTSNPN, CDR2 SVGIG, per germline (reference sequence). The CDR3 sequence is 13 residues long. DNA of the CDR3: TGTGCCTGGAGTGGAGGGAAGGGTCAGCCCCAGCATTTT. This gives the protein CAWSGGKGQPQHF.

This rearrangement joins TRBV27 to TRBJ2-5; D not certain. Near its end, the DNA agrees better with TRBJ2-7, so the J call may be wrong. The CDR3 runs to 14 residues. CDR1 is MNHEY, CDR2 SMNVEV, per germline (reference sequence). Written as DNA, the CDR3 is TGTGCCAGCAGCCCGACACGGAGCTCCTACGAGCAGTACTTC. It is translated as CASSPTRSSYEQYF.

The V gene is TRBV28, the J gene TRBJ2-7; 8 bases are a match to TRBD1. Germline CDR1 MDHEN, CDR2 SYDVKM. Unmatched junction bases numbered 4, after V lost 3 bases and J lost 3 bases. This CDR3 has 14 amino acids. The CDR3 DNA is TGTGCCAGCAGTTTCCGGGACAGGCTCTACGAGCAGTACTTC. Translation gives CASSFRDRLYEQYF.

The chain employs TRBV28 and TRBJ1-3; D gene uncertain. Germline CDR1 MDHEN, CDR2 SYDVKM. The CDR3 has 14 amino acids. V lost 9 bases to trimming and J lost 0 bases, with 12 bases between them. CDR3 amino acids: CASGDPSSGNTIYF. Here the CDR3 DNA reads TGTGCCAGTGGTGACCCGAGCTCTGGAAACACCATATATTTT.

CDR3 amino acids: CASSEPGQGIGEQYF. The CDR3 region has the DNA TGTGCCAGCAGTGAACCGGGACAGGGGATAGGGGAGCAGTACTTC. J is TRBJ2-7 and V is TRBV6-1; 10 bases align to TRBD1. Germline lookup yields CDR1 MNHNS and CDR2 SASEGT. This CDR3 region has 15 residues. The V and J ends lost 2 bases and 7 bases, in that order; junction bases with no gene match: 8.